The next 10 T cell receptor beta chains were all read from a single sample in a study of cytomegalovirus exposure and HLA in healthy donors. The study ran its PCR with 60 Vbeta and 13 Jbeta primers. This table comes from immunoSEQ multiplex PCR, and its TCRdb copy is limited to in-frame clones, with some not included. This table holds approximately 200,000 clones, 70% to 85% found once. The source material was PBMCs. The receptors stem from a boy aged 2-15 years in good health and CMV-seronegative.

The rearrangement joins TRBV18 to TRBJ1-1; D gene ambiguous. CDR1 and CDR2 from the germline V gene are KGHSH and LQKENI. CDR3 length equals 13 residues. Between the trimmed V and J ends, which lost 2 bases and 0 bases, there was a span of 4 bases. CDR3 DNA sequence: TGTGCCAGCTCACCATCTGTGAACACTGAAGCTTTCTTT. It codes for CASSPSVNTEAFF.

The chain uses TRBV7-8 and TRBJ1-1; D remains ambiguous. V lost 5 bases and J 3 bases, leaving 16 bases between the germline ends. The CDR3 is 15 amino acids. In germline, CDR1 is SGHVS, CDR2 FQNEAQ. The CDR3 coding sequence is TGTGCCAGCAGCCCACCGGGCCCCGGGGACACTGAAGCTTTCTTT. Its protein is CASSPPGPGDTEAFF.

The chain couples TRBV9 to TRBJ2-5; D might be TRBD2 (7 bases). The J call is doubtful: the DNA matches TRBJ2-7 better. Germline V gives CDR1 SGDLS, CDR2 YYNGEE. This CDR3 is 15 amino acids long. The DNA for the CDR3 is TGTGCCAGCAGCGTAGGGGGAGGGGGTAGACACGAGCAGTACTTC. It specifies CASSVGGGGRHEQYF.

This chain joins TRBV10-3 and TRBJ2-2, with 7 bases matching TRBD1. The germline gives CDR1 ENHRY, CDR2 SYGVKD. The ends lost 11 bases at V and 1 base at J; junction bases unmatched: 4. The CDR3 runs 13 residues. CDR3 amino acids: CASRTGNTGELFF. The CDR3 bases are TGTGCCTCTAGGACAGGGAACACCGGGGAGCTGTTTTTT.

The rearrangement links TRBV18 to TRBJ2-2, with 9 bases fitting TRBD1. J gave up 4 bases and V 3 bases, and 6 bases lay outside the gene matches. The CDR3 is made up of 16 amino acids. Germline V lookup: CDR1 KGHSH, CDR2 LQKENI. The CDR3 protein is CASSPMGQGSTGELFF. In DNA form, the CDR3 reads TGTGCCAGCTCACCCATGGGACAGGGAAGCACCGGGGAGCTGTTTTTT.

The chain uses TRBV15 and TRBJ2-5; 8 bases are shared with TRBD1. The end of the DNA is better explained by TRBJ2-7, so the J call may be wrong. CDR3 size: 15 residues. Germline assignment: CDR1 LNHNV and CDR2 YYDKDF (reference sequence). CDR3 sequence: CATSRARTGNYEQYF. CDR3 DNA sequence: TGTGCCACCAGCAGAGCTCGGACAGGGAACTACGAGCAGTACTTC.

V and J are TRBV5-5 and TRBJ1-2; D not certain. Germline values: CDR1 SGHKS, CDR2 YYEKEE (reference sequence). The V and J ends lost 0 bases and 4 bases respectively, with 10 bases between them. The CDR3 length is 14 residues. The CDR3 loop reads CASSLAGELYGYTF. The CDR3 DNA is TGTGCCAGCAGCTTGGCCGGGGAGCTCTATGGCTACACCTTC.

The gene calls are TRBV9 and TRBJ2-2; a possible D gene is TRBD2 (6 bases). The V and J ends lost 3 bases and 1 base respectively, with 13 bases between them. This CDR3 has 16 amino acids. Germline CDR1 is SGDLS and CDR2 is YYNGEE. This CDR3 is CASSAGGSGNTGELFF. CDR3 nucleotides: TGTGCCAGCAGCGCCGGGGGTAGCGGGAACACCGGGGAGCTGTTTTTT.

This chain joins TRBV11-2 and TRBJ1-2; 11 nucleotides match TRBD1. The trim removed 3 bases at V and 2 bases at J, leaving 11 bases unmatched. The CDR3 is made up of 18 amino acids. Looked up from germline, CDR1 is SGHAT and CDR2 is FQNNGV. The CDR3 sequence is CASSLAFGTGGRNYGYTF. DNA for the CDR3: TGTGCCAGCAGCTTGGCTTTTGGGACAGGGGGTAGGAACTATGGCTACACCTTC. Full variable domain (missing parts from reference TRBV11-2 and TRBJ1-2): EAGVAQSPRYKIIEKRQSVAFWCNPISGHATLYWYQQILGQGPKLLIQFQNNGVVDDSQLPKDRFSAERLKGVDSTLKIQPAKLEDSAVYLCASSLAFGTGGRNYGYTFGSGTRLTVV.

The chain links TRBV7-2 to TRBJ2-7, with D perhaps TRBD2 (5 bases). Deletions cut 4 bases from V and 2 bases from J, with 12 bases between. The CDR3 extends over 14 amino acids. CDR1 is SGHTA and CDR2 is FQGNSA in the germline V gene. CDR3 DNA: TGTGCCAGCAGCTCACTAGAACCCCCCTACGAGCAGTACTTC. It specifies CASSSLEPPYEQYF.